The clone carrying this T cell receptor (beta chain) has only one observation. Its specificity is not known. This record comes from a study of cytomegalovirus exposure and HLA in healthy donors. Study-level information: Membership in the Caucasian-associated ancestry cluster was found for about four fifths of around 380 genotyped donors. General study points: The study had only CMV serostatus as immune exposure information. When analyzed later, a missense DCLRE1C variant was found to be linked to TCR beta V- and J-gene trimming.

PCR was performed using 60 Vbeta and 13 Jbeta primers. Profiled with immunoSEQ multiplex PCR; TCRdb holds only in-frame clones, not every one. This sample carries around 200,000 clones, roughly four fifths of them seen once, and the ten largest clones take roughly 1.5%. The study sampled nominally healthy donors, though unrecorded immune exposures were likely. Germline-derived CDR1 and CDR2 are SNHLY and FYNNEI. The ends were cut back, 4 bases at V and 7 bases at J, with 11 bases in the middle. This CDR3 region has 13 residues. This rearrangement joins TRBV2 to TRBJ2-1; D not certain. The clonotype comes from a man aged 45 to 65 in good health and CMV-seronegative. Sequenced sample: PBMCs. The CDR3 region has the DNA TGTGCCAGCAGTGGACTGACCGGAAATGAGCAGTTCTTC. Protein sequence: CASSGLTGNEQFF.